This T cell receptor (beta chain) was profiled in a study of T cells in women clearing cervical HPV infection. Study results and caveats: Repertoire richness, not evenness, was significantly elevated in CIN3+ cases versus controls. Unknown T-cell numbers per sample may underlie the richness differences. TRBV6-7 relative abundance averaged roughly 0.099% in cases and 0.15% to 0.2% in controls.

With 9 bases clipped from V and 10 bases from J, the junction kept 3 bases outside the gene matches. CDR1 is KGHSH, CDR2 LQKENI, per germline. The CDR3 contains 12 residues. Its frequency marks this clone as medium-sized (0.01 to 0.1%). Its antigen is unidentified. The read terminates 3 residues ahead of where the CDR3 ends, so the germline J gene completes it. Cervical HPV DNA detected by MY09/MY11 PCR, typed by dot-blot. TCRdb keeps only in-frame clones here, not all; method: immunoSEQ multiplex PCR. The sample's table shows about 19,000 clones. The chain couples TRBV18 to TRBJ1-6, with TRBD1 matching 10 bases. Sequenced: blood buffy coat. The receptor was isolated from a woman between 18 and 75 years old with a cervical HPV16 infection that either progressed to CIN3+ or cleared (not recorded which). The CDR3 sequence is CASGTGESPLHF. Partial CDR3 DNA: TGTGCCAGTGGGACAGGGGAATCACCC.